This TCR beta chain is drawn from a study of molecular identifiers for immune sequencing clone quantification. The germline V gene has CDR1 MDHEN and CDR2 SYDVKM. This CDR3 is 15 amino acids long. V lost 6 bases, J lost 0 bases, and 14 bases lay in between. This clonotype came up many times. TCRdb used MiXCR to reprocess the PCR reads, holding one entry per CDR3 protein. This sample yields about 630,000 distinct CDR3 sequences, of which 25% are seen a single time; about 0.84% belongs to the top ten. The clonotype was recovered from a human donor in good health. Some libraries in this study had Jurkat cell RNA spiked in. The genes are TRBV28 and TRBJ2-5, with a weak D call TRBD2 (6 bases). Sequencing was carried out using naive CD8+ T cells from blood, with Jurkat cell RNA spiked in. The subset was: FACS-sorted CD8+CD4-CCR7+CD45RA+ naive T cells. The CDR3 region is CASRLSAGYQETQYF. CDR3 bases: TGTGCCAGCAGACTTTCCGCGGGGTACCAAGAGACCCAGTACTTC.